This TCR beta chain was identified in a study of shared clonotypes between healthy human individuals. To note about this clone: What it recognizes is unknown. Other DNA sequences in this sample translate to the same CDR3.

An even split of each subset's genomic DNA across several immunoSEQ plates was performed. As processed by the authors: Filtering differed because ImmunoSEQ produced junction-only sequences that carried no quality scores. Assay used: immunoSEQ multiplex PCR; TCRdb lists only in-frame clones, some missing. V, J and clone size are taken as reported in that table, and D and trimming were inferred from the DNA itself. This sample has approximately 710,000 clones, with 80% to 95% found just once. Study-wide results and limits: Estimated clonotype richness was generally higher in naive than memory subsets. Against clonotypes common to all four donors, non-shared ones had lower generation probabilities.

Germline CDR1 MNHEY, CDR2 SMNVEV (reference sequence). Trimming removed 3 bases at V and 2 bases at J, with 8 bases between. The CDR3 contains 13 residues. The gene calls are TRBV27 and TRBJ2-7; D remains unclear. The sequence came from a man between 18 and 35 years old in good health. Some clones in this sample may be carry-over from other donors' samples. The specimen was memory CD8+ T cells from PBMCs. Indicated subset: CD45RO+ cells pooled with CCR7-negative TemRA cells. CDR3 region: CASSLAATYEQYF. CDR3 sequence (DNA): TGTGCCAGCAGTTTGGCGGCCACCTACGAGCAGTACTTC.